This T cell receptor beta chain was found in a study of Graves' ophthalmopathy and Graves' hyperthyroidism. Whole-study context: The blood sample was drawn at first diagnosis and before any treatment. Study outcomes and limitations: The study's model predicted ophthalmopathy progression at about 71% sensitivity and 72% to 75% specificity.

Note on this clonotype: Its antigen is not known.

Amplification of TCR beta CDR3 regions used RNA transcripts. First-round RT-PCR relied on HTBI primers, and a second-round multiplex PCR came next. One entry per CDR3 protein, called by TCRdb with MiXCR from the multiplex PCR reads. In the table there are about 740,000 distinct CDR3 sequences, roughly two fifths of which are singletons. Germline V gives CDR1 SEHNR, CDR2 FQNEAQ (reference sequence). Trimming removed 5 bases from V and 5 bases from J, with 19 bases in between. The CDR3 is made up of 15 amino acids. The sample was peripheral blood. This clonotype was obtained from an adult man with Graves' ophthalmopathy. The genes are TRBV7-9 and TRBJ2-7; weak D call: TRBD1 (6 bases). The CDR3 DNA sequence: TGTGCCAGCAGCCCTGACAGGAAGGGAACCCACGAGCAGTACTTC. Translating it yields CASSPDRKGTHEQYF.